This T cell receptor beta chain emerged from a study of beta chain features in type 1 diabetes. Points from the study as a whole: Cells that show high TCR expression could be over-represented by cDNA sequencing. Researchers report that Type 1 diabetes patients had moderately but significantly shorter TCRB CDR3s across all four CD4+ subsets. When VDJ junctions were examined, type 1 diabetes patients showed fewer insertions and more deletions.

The CDR3 has 13 residues. V was cut by 6 bases and J by 1 base, with 7 bases left in between. Germline values: CDR1 MDHEN, CDR2 SYDVKM. Reverse transcribing all isolated RNA meant expressed TCRB transcripts were sequenced. Method: immunoSEQ multiplex PCR; TCRdb's copy keeps in-frame clones and lacks some. The data hold tens of thousands of clones, with about 71% observed a single time. CD4+ cells of the naive, central memory, regulatory and stem cell-like memory types were sorted via CD45RO/CCR7/CD25/CD127/CD95/CD27. This clone has just a few counts. What it recognizes is unknown. The clonotype was recovered from a woman in her thirties or forties with type 1 diabetes. The J gene is TRBJ1-5, the V gene TRBV28, with D unresolved. Sequencing input: stem cell memory CD4+ T cells from blood. For the CDR3, the DNA is TGTGCCAGCAGGGCCGGGAGCAATCAGCCCCAGCATTTT. It translates to CASRAGSNQPQHF.